The 19 T cell receptor beta chains below all came from one sample that was sequenced in a study of CD8 T cells in Susac syndrome. RNA was extracted with the RNeasy kit, and a quantity of 0.5 to 1 ug was reverse transcribed using random hexamers. TCRdb used MiXCR to reprocess the immunoSEQ multiplex PCR reads, holding one entry per CDR3 protein. This sample has about 150,000 distinct CDR3 sequences; more than 90% occur once, and the top ten carry roughly 0.08%. The sample comprised CD4+ T cells from PBMCs. These receptors all come from a human donor with Susac syndrome.

The chain recombines TRBV3-1 with TRBJ2-7; D perhaps matches TRBD2 (5 bases). With 3 bases removed from V and 3 bases from J, the gap between germline ends came to 18 bases. The CDR3 covers 16 residues. Per the germline V gene, CDR1 is LGHDT and CDR2 is YNNKEL (reference sequence). CDR3 residues: CASSQESRTGLYEQYF. The CDR3 bases are TGTGCCAGCAGCCAGGAGTCCCGGACTGGGCTCTACGAGCAGTACTTC.

This chain joins TRBV12-3 or TRBV12-4 and TRBJ2-7, with D possibly being TRBD1 (6 bases). The CDR3 sequence is 12 residues long. V lost 4 bases and J lost 6, with 10 bases in between. The CDR3 spells CASSWGPSEQYF. The CDR3 nucleotides are TGTGCCAGCAGTTGGGGGCCCTCCGAGCAGTACTTC.

The chain combines TRBV7-2 with TRBJ1-1, with a weak D call TRBD1 (6 bases). In germline, CDR1 is SGHTA, CDR2 FQGNSA. Trimming stripped 7 bases from V and 0 bases from J, with 6 bases between. The CDR3 totals 12 residues. For the CDR3, the DNA is TGTGCCAGCAACAGGGTGAACACTGAAGCTTTCTTT. This translates into CASNRVNTEAFF. The full variable domain, with the rest looked up from reference TRBV7-2 and TRBJ1-1, is GAGVSQSPSNKVTEKGKDVELRCDPISGHTALYWYRQSLGQGLEFLIYFQGNSAPDKSGLPSDRFSAERTGGSVSTLTIQRTQQEDSAVYLCASNRVNTEAFFGQGTRLTVV.

J is TRBJ1-5 and V is TRBV7-2; no clear D gene. CDR3 length: 13 amino acids. Looked up from germline, CDR1 is SGHTA and CDR2 is FQGNSA. V lost 2 bases and J 5 bases, leaving 7 bases between the germline ends. The CDR3: CASSLKRDQPQHF. CDR3 in DNA: TGTGCCAGCAGCTTAAAACGGGATCAGCCCCAGCATTTT. Combining the CDR3 with reference TRBV7-2 and TRBJ1-5 gives the whole variable domain GAGVSQSPSNKVTEKGKDVELRCDPISGHTALYWYRQSLGQGLEFLIYFQGNSAPDKSGLPSDRFSAERTGGSVSTLTIQRTQQEDSAVYLCASSLKRDQPQHFGDGTRLSIL.

The chain links TRBV12-3 or TRBV12-4 to TRBJ1-1; D uncertain. The CDR3 sequence is 14 residues long. Trimming took off 0 bases at V and 1 base at J, with 6 bases between the two ends. The CDR3 spells CASSLALENTEAFF. DNA for the CDR3: TGTGCCAGCAGTTTAGCATTGGAGAACACTGAAGCTTTCTTT.

The chain recombines TRBV20-1 with TRBJ2-1; tentative D call: TRBD1 (5 bases). Germline V gene lookup returns CDR1 DFQATT and CDR2 SNEGSKA (reference sequence). V lost 6 bases to trimming and J lost 7 bases, with 10 bases between them. The CDR3 is made up of 11 amino acids. In DNA, the CDR3 is TGCAGTGCAAGGGGTGTAAATGAGCAGTTCTTC. Its translation is CSARGVNEQFF.

This clonotype was seen just once. This chain joins TRBV4-1 and TRBJ2-2; D gene unclear. CDR3 length equals 13 residues. V lost 1 base to trimming and J lost 6 bases, with 6 bases between them. Germline V gene sequence: CDR1 MGHRA, CDR2 YSYEKL. The CDR3 here is CASSQAVAGELFF. The CDR3 region has the DNA TGCGCCAGCAGCCAAGCAGTAGCCGGGGAGCTGTTTTTT.

This clonotype has more than one count but fewer than ten. The J gene is TRBJ2-7, the V gene TRBV18, with D perhaps matching TRBD1 (5 bases). The CDR3 runs to 14 residues. CDR1 is KGHSH and CDR2 is LQKENI in the germline V gene. The V end was cut by 4 bases, the J end by 1 base, with 11 bases between. CDR3 nucleotide sequence: TGTGCCAGCTCACTTCAGGGAACGTCCTACGAGCAGTACTTC. Translated: CASSLQGTSYEQYF.

In regard to this clonotype: One end of the junction fails to match germline, which may point to a read error. The chain carries TRBV29-1 and TRBJ2-7; D not certain. The CDR3 consists of 11 residues. Germline V gene lookup returns CDR1 SQVTM and CDR2 ANQGSEA. The CDR3 protein is CSFDPGDEQYF. CDR3 nucleotide sequence: TGCAGCTTTGACCCGGGCGACGAGCAGTACTTC.

This chain joins TRBV20-1 and TRBJ2-3, with no clear D. This CDR3 has 11 residues. Between the trimmed V and J ends, which lost 7 bases and 1 base, there was a span of 6 bases. CDR1 is DFQATT, CDR2 SNEGSKA, per germline (reference sequence). The CDR3 here is CSGSRTDTQYF. The CDR3 DNA is TGCAGTGGTAGCCGCACAGATACGCAGTATTTT.

This sequence joins TRBV2 and TRBJ2-5; the match to TRBD1 covers 9 bases. The germline CDR1 and CDR2 sequences are SNHLY and FYNNEI. This CDR3 contains 14 residues. Germline trimming cut 4 bases from V and 4 bases from J; bases unmatched to any gene: 4. In DNA form, the CDR3 reads TGTGCCAGCAGTGTACGGACAGGGGTAGAGACCCAGTACTTC. It specifies CASSVRTGVETQYF.

V and J are TRBV9 and TRBJ2-1; 8 nucleotides line up with TRBD2. With V trimmed by 0 bases and J by 1 base, 3 bases remained unmatched. Germline lookup yields CDR1 SGDLS and CDR2 YYNGEE. The CDR3 totals 16 residues. The CDR3 region is CASSVGTSPSYNEQFF. For the CDR3, the DNA is TGTGCCAGCAGCGTAGGGACTAGCCCATCCTACAATGAGCAGTTCTTC.

The V and J genes are TRBV23-1 and TRBJ2-1; 8 bases fit TRBD1. TRBV23-1 is sorted into the ORF group, with uncertain function. This CDR3 comprises 13 residues. V shed 9 bases and J 7 bases; nucleotides not matched to a gene: 8. The CDR3 region is CARSGQGRNEQFF. In nucleotides, the CDR3 is TGCGCCAGATCAGGACAGGGCCGGAATGAGCAGTTCTTC.

This clonotype has a single count. The V gene is TRBV6-2 or TRBV6-3, the J gene TRBJ2-5, with a weak D call TRBD1 (5 bases). CDR1 is MNHEY and CDR2 is SVGEGT in the germline V gene. V lost 2 bases and J 5 bases, leaving 21 bases between the germline ends. The CDR3 sequence is 17 residues long. The CDR3 loop is CASSYTLSGLDWETQYF. The CDR3 DNA reads TGTGCCAGCAGTTACACCCTGTCAGGGTTGGATTGGGAGACCCAGTACTTC.

V gene TRBV25-1 combines with J gene TRBJ2-7, with D perhaps TRBD1 (5 bases). Germline V CDR1 and CDR2: MGHDK, SYGVNS. The length of the CDR3 is 16 residues. V was clipped by 2 bases and J by 1 base, with 15 bases between them. The CDR3 reads CASSEHGQGRSYEQYF. The CDR3 DNA sequence: TGTGCCAGCAGTGAACACGGGCAGGGCCGGTCCTACGAGCAGTACTTC.

J is TRBJ2-6 and V is TRBV29-1; tentative D call: TRBD2 (6 bases). The CDR3 spans 16 residues. Trimming removed 3 bases at V and 0 bases at J, with 12 bases between. Germline V gives CDR1 SQVTM, CDR2 ANQGSEA. This CDR3 reads CSVDSGFVSGANVLTF. The CDR3 nucleotides are TGCAGCGTTGATAGCGGTTTCGTCTCTGGGGCCAACGTCCTGACTTTC.

The CDR3 sequence: CSATGGSEQYF. The CDR3 nucleotides read TGCAGTGCTACTGGGGGCTCCGAGCAGTACTTC. The chain recombines TRBV20-1 with TRBJ2-7; perhaps TRBD1 as D (6 bases). Germline V gene data show CDR1 as DFQATT and CDR2 as SNEGSKA (reference sequence). CDR3 length: 11 residues. V was cut by 4 bases and J by 6 bases, with 10 bases left in between.

The chain uses TRBV20-1 and TRBJ1-5, with D hard to call. The V end lost 3 bases, the J end lost 4 bases, and 7 bases lay between the germline ends. The CDR3 has 12 residues. Germline V lookup: CDR1 DFQATT, CDR2 SNEGSKA (reference sequence). The CDR3 is CSASRGNQPQHF. The CDR3 DNA sequence: TGCAGTGCTAGTCGCGGGAATCAGCCCCAGCATTTT.

The chain uses TRBV20-1 and TRBJ2-1; TRBD1 matches at 7 bases. This CDR3 has 13 residues. Germline V gene data show CDR1 as DFQATT and CDR2 as SNEGSKA (reference sequence). V was pared by 5 bases and J by 9 bases, with 10 bases of the junction left unmatched. The CDR3: CSARGGQQGEQFF. CDR3 bases: TGCAGTGCTCGTGGGGGACAGCAGGGTGAGCAGTTCTTC.